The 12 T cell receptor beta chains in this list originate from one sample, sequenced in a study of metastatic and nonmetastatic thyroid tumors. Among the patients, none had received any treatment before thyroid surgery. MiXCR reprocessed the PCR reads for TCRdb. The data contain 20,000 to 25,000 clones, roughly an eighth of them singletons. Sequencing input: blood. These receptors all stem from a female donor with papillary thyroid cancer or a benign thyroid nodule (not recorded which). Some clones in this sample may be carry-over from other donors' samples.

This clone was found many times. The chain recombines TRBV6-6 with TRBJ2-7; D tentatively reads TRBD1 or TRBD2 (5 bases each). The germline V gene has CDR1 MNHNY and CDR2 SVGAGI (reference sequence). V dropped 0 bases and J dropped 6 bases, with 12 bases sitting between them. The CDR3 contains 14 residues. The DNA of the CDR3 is TGTGCCAGCAGTTACTCACAGGAGGTCGGCGAGCAGTACTTC. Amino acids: CASSYSQEVGEQYF.

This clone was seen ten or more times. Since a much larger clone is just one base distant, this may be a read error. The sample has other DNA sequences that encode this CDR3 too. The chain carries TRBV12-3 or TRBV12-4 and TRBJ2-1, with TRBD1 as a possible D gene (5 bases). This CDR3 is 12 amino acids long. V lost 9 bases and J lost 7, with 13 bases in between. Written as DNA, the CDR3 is TGTGCCAGTAGCCCCAGGGTGAATGAGCAGTTCTTC. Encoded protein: CASSPRVNEQFF.

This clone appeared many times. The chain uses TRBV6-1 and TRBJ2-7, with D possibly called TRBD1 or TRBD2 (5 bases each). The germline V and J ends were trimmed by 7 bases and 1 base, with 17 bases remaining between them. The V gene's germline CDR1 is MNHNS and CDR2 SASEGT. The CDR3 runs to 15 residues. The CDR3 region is CASMNPRDGSYEQYF. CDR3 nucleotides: TGTGCCAGCATGAATCCCCGGGACGGTTCCTACGAGCAGTACTTC.

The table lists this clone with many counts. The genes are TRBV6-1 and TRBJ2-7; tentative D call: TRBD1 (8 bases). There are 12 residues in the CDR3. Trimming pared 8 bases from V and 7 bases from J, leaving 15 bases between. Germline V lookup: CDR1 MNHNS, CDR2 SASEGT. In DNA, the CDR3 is TGTGCCAGCTGGACAGGGACTAAAGAGCAGTACTTC. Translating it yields CASWTGTKEQYF.

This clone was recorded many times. DNA for the CDR3: TGCAGCGTTGAAGGTGGGGGGGCGAATGAGCAGTTCTTC. Translating gives CSVEGGGANEQFF. The chain recombines TRBV29-1 with TRBJ2-1; perhaps TRBD2 as D (7 bases). The CDR3 is made up of 13 amino acids. The germline V gene encodes CDR1 SQVTM and CDR2 ANQGSEA. Trimming removed 1 base at V and 7 bases at J, with 11 bases between.

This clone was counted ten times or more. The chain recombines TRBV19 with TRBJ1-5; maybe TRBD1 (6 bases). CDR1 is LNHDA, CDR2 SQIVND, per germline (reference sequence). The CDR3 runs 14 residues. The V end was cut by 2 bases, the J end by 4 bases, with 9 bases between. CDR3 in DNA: TGTGCCAGTAGTATAAAGACAGGTAATCAGCCCCAGCATTTT. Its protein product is CASSIKTGNQPQHF.

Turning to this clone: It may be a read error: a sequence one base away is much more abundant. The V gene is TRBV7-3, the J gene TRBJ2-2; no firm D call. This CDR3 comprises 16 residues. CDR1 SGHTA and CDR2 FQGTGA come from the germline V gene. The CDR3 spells CASSTRHARNIGELFF. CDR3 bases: TGTGCCAGCAGCACCCGACATGCCAGAAACATCGGGGAGCTGTTTTTT.

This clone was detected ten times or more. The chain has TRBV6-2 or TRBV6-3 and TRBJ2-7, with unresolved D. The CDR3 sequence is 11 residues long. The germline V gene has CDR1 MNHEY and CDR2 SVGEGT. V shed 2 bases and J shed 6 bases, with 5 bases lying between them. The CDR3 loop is CASSYRFEQYF. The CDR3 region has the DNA TGTGCCAGCAGTTACCGGTTCGAGCAGTACTTC.

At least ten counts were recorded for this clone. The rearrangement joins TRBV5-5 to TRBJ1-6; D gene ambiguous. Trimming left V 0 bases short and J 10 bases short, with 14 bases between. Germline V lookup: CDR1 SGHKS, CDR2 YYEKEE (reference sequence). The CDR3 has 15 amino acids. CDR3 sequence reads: CASSLETRPGSPLHF. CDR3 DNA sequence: TGTGCCAGCAGCTTGGAGACTAGACCTGGGTCACCCCTCCACTTT.

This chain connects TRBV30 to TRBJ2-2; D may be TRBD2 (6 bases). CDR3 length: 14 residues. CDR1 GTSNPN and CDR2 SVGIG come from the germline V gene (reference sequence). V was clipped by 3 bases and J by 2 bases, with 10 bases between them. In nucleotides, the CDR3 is TGTGCCTGGAGCGCAGGGACTAACACCGGGGAGCTGTTTTTT. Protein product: CAWSAGTNTGELFF.

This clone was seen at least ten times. The CDR3 bases are TGTGCCAGCAGTTTGGCCCCCCCAGAGACCCAGTACTTC. Amino acids: CASSLAPPETQYF. V and J are TRBV28 and TRBJ2-5; no reliable D call. The CDR3 extends over 13 amino acids. V gave up 3 bases and J gave up 4 bases, with 9 bases separating them. Germline V gives CDR1 MDHEN, CDR2 SYDVKM.

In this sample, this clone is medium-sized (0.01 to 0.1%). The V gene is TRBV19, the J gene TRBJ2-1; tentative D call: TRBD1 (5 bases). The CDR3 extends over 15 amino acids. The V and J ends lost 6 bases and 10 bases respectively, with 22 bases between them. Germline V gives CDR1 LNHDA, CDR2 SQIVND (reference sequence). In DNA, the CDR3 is TGTGCCAGTAGGGCGACCGACAGATCTTGGGGCGAGCAGTTCTTC. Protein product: CASRATDRSWGEQFF. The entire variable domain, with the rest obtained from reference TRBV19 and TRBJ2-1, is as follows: DGGITQSPKYLFRKEGQNVTLSCEQNLNHDAMYWYRQDPGQGLRLIYYSQIVNDFQKGDIAEGYSVSREKKESFPLTVTSAQKNPTAFYLCASRATDRSWGEQFFGPGTRLTVL.